These T cell receptor beta chains were read from a single sample in a study of T cell repertoires in cytomegalovirus infection. From the reads, TCRdb called clonotypes with MiXCR, one entry per CDR3 protein. The top ten hold around 15% of the sample, which has about 900,000 distinct CDR3 sequences, 30% to 40% seen once. Which antigens these TCRs recognize remains unknown. Sequenced material: cultured CD8+ T cells from PBMCs, taken from culture after CMV antigen stimulation. The receptors derive from a human donor in good health (CMV status not recorded). Some clones in this sample may be carry-over from other donors' samples. The conserved cysteine and the conserved F or W are not part of the CDR3 here.

J gene,V gene,CDR3 protein
TRBJ1-1,TRBV5-3,ASSEVGYMNTEAF
TRBJ1-5,TRBV27,ASSPQGESNQPQH
TRBJ1-1,TRBV7-9,ASRTGGEPNTEAF
TRBJ2-5,TRBV14,ASSQAATSRETQY
TRBJ1-5,TRBV27,ASSLGTPNQPQH
TRBJ2-3,TRBV9,ASSGVAGGTTDTQY
TRBJ1-2,TRBV6-1,ASSYSPRTGDGYT
TRBJ2-7,TRBV20-1,SAREQYEQY
TRBJ2-3,TRBV28,ASSSPTAWTDTQY
TRBJ1-1,TRBV19,ASSMLMNTEAF
TRBJ1-5,TRBV27,GSSPLPLSNQPQH
TRBJ2-5,TRBV28,ASSVLAGMETQY
TRBJ2-7,TRBV29-1,SATGTIDYEQY
TRBJ2-7,TRBV19,ASSHPGQAYEQY
TRBJ2-2,TRBV6-1,ASSEAVYSTGELF
TRBJ1-2,TRBV7-8,ASSPAGTSYGYT
TRBJ2-1,TRBV5-1,ASSFVSNEQF
TRBJ1-2,TRBV7-9,ASSSRGARGYT
TRBJ1-1,TRBV19,ASTPRGRNTEAF
TRBJ1-2,TRBV7-2,ASSLEAQLVYGYT
TRBJ1-1,TRBV19,ARDNSDTEAF
TRBJ2-1,TRBV15,ATSKTSGGPDEQF
TRBJ1-2,TRBV20-1,SASGPTDGYT
TRBJ2-7,TRBV7-6,ASIGDDYEQY
TRBJ2-1,TRBV6-5,ASSYFLAGENNEQF
TRBJ2-7,TRBV7-2,ASSLTSGRAYEQY
TRBJ2-2,TRBV7-2,ASSLRGPGSIAGELF
TRBJ2-7,TRBV12-3/TRBV12-4,ASQTGSDEQY
TRBJ1-2,TRBV28,ASGAGYGYT
TRBJ2-1,TRBV11-2,ASSAQVGEQF
TRBJ1-2,TRBV7-9,ASSPSGPNYGYT
TRBJ2-3,TRBV4-1,ASSQDNVASGYTDTQY
TRBJ1-2,TRBV6-2/TRBV6-3,ASSYSSLVGYT
TRBJ2-1,TRBV7-2,ASSLDGRQSSYNEQF
TRBJ2-3,TRBV3-1,ASSQAIPDTQY
TRBJ1-2,TRBV4-1,ASSQDPDGIEGYT
TRBJ2-5,TRBV5-5,ASSFPDPQETQY
TRBJ2-1,TRBV7-6,ASSLEGGASYNEQF
TRBJ2-1,TRBV6-2/TRBV6-3,ASSPWGNEQF
TRBJ1-5,TRBV27,ASSLSDNQPQH
TRBJ1-1,TRBV6-2/TRBV6-3,ASSYDSLEAF
TRBJ1-1,TRBV27,ASARQGLEAF
TRBJ2-1,TRBV10-3,AINAGGTYNEQF
TRBJ2-4,TRBV13,ASSLTGIQY
TRBJ1-1,TRBV7-9,ATLYGNTEAF
TRBJ2-5,TRBV6-5,TSSYFGKETQY
TRBJ2-1,TRBV5-6,ASSSRGSPYEEQF
TRBJ2-1,TRBV7-7,ASSLTWTGANNEQF
TRBJ2-2,TRBV15,ATSTNRGISTGELF
TRBJ1-2,TRBV4-1,ASTYFGTDDYGYT
TRBJ2-5,TRBV24-1,ATSETGEETQY